A single sample gave rise to the 23 T cell receptor beta chains below, sequenced in a study of shared clonotypes between healthy human individuals. Sequencing was performed with immunoSEQ multiplex PCR; in TCRdb, only in-frame clones are kept and a portion is missing. The table records 2 million to 2.5 million clones, more than 90% of them present only once. The sequencing input was naive CD4+ T cells sorted from blood. The subset denotes: CD45RA+ positively selected. The receptors here all came from a man between 18 and 29 years old in good health.

In its sample, this clone was seen a few times. The rearrangement joins TRBV30 to TRBJ2-6; D not resolved. Germline CDR1 is GTSNPN and CDR2 is SVGIG (reference sequence). The length of the CDR3 is 12 residues. Trimming pared 4 bases from V and 2 bases from J, leaving 3 bases between. Here the CDR3 reads CAWTTGANVLTF. In nucleotides, the CDR3 is TGTGCCTGGACAACTGGGGCCAACGTCCTGACTTTC. Full variable domain (outside the CDR3, taken from reference TRBV30 and TRBJ2-6): SQTIHQWPATLVQPVGSPLSLECTVEGTSNPNLYWYRQAAGRGLQLLFYSVGIGQISSEVPQNLSASRPQDRQFILSSKKLLLSDSGFYLCAWTTGANVLTFGAGSRLTVL.

This chain connects TRBV6-1 to TRBJ2-6; tentatively, D is TRBD1 or TRBD2 (5 bases each). V lost 5 bases and J lost 4, with 12 bases in between. This CDR3 is built from 15 residues. Germline assignment: CDR1 MNHNS and CDR2 SASEGT. CDR3 DNA: TGTGCCAGCAGTAACGGGGCGCCGGGGGCCAACGTCCTGACTTTC. Translating gives CASSNGAPGANVLTF.

This clone was recorded once. Other DNA sequences within the sample encode an identical CDR3. The chain links TRBV4-3 to TRBJ2-7; a possible D gene is TRBD1 (5 bases). CDR1 and CDR2 from the germline V gene are LGHNA and YSLEER. V was pared by 1 base and J by 1 base, with 8 bases between. This CDR3 has 14 residues. The CDR3 is CASSQGDSSYEQYF. CDR3 bases: TGCGCCAGCAGCCAAGGCGACAGTTCCTACGAGCAGTACTTC.

Notes on this clone: This same CDR3 is encoded by further DNA sequences in the sample. The CDR3 is CSASRGGYTF. CDR3 coding DNA: TGCAGTGCTAGTCGGGGAGGCTACACCTTC. The chain carries TRBV20-1 and TRBJ1-2, with D uncertain. Trimming stripped 3 bases from V and 8 bases from J, with 7 bases between. The CDR3 loop spans 10 amino acids. In germline, CDR1 is DFQATT, CDR2 SNEGSKA (reference sequence).

This chain links TRBV5-1 with TRBJ1-6; tentative D call: TRBD1 (5 bases). Germline CDR1 is SGHRS and CDR2 is YFSETQ. The CDR3 has 14 amino acids. Trimming took off 4 bases at V and 14 bases at J, with 19 bases between the two ends. The DNA for the CDR3 is TGCGCCAGCAGCGACCAATGGGGGAAGGAGGCCCTCCACTTT. Residues: CASSDQWGKEALHF.

This clone has just one count. The V gene is TRBV10-2, the J gene TRBJ2-3; 7 nucleotides align to TRBD2. The CDR3 is 12 residues long. The V and J ends lost 7 bases and 2 bases, in that order; junction bases with no gene match: 0. Germline CDR1 reads WSHSY; CDR2 reads SAAADI. This CDR3 is CASKRDTDTQYF. As DNA, the CDR3 is TGCGCCAGCAAGCGGGACACAGATACGCAGTATTTT.

The chain employs TRBV5-4 and TRBJ2-3; 7 nucleotides align to TRBD1. Germline CDR1 reads SGHNT; CDR2 reads YYREEE (reference sequence). With V trimmed by 5 bases and J by 3 bases, 9 bases remained unmatched. The CDR3 has 15 amino acids. CDR3 in DNA: TGTGCCAGCAGTCAATCAGGGGGAAGGACAGATACGCAGTATTTT. Translation: CASSQSGGRTDTQYF.

The J gene is TRBJ2-1, the V gene TRBV7-2; perhaps TRBD2 as D (6 bases). The ends were cut back, 0 bases at V and 9 bases at J, with 12 bases in the middle. Germline assignment: CDR1 SGHTA and CDR2 FQGNSA. This CDR3 is built from 14 residues. The CDR3: CASSLASLALEQFF. The DNA for the CDR3 is TGTGCCAGCAGCTTAGCCTCCCTAGCGCTTGAGCAGTTCTTC.

The chain employs TRBV7-2 and TRBJ1-1; D is undetermined. Germline CDR1 and CDR2: SGHTA and FQGNSA. The CDR3 has 14 amino acids. The V gene lost 5 bases and the J gene lost 2 bases, with 12 bases spanning the gap. The CDR3 DNA reads as TGTGCCAGCAGCACGCCTCGTACAAACACTGAAGCTTTCTTT. This encodes CASSTPRTNTEAFF.

The rearrangement joins TRBV5-1 to TRBJ2-4; 7 positions match TRBD1. Unmatched junction bases numbered 2, after V lost 4 bases and J lost 4 bases. CDR1 SGHRS and CDR2 YFSETQ come from the germline V gene. The CDR3 covers 13 residues. As DNA, the CDR3 is TGCGCCAGCAGCCCGGGACAGAAAAACATTCAGTACTTC. It specifies CASSPGQKNIQYF.

Concerning this clone itself: Other DNA sequences in the same sample also yield this CDR3. The chain joins TRBV27 to TRBJ2-2, with D unclear. Per germline, CDR1 MNHEY and CDR2 SMNVEV (reference sequence). The ends were cut back, 5 bases at V and 1 base at J, with 5 bases in the middle. CDR3 length: 13 amino acids. The DNA for the CDR3 is TGTGCCAGCAGTCCCCAGAACACCGGGGAGCTGTTTTTT. Translating it yields CASSPQNTGELFF.

V usage is TRBV19 and J usage is TRBJ2-7; the match to TRBD1 covers 10 bases. Unmatched junction bases numbered 5, after V lost 2 bases and J lost 4 bases. Germline assignment: CDR1 LNHDA and CDR2 SQIVND (reference sequence). CDR3 size: 15 residues. The CDR3 reads CASSIQGQGWYEQYF. CDR3 nucleotide sequence: TGTGCCAGTAGTATACAGGGACAGGGGTGGTACGAGCAGTACTTC. The whole variable domain, remainder taken from reference TRBV19 and TRBJ2-7, is DGGITQSPKYLFRKEGQNVTLSCEQNLNHDAMYWYRQDPGQGLRLIYYSQIVNDFQKGDIAEGYSVSREKKESFPLTVTSAQKNPTAFYLCASSIQGQGWYEQYFGPGTRLTVT.

The chain uses TRBV4-1 and TRBJ2-2; no firm D call. V lost 5 bases, J lost 6 bases, and 10 bases lay in between. Germline V gives CDR1 MGHRA, CDR2 YSYEKL. The CDR3 contains 13 residues. CDR3 nucleotides: TGCGCCAGCAGCTCGCACGTCGCCGGGGAGCTGTTTTTT. It yields the protein CASSSHVAGELFF.

The chain has TRBV19 and TRBJ2-1, with 9 nucleotides matching TRBD2. This CDR3 has 15 amino acids. The junction had 6 bases not matched to a gene; V was cut back by 5 bases and J by 4 bases. Germline V gene lookup returns CDR1 LNHDA and CDR2 SQIVND (reference sequence). The DNA for the CDR3 is TGTGCCAGTAGTGTGCTAGCGGGGAAATACAATGAGCAGTTCTTC. This gives the protein CASSVLAGKYNEQFF.

Of note for this clone: The sample contains more than one DNA sequence encoding this CDR3. The rearrangement uses TRBV9 and TRBJ1-6; a weak D match, TRBD1 (6 bases). The CDR3 is made up of 14 amino acids. Looked up from germline, CDR1 is SGDLS and CDR2 is YYNGEE. V lost 3 bases and J lost 6, with 10 bases in between. The CDR3 region has the DNA TGTGCCAGCAGCGACAGGGACTCTAATTCACCCCTCCACTTT. Translating gives CASSDRDSNSPLHF.

Comment on this clone: The sample contains more than one DNA sequence encoding this CDR3. The chain is built from TRBV5-1 and TRBJ1-5; the match to TRBD1 covers 7 bases. V dropped 4 bases and J dropped 3; count of bases not matched to a gene: 4. The CDR3 sequence is 14 residues long. Looked up from germline, CDR1 is SGHRS and CDR2 is YFSETQ. CDR3 bases: TGCGCCAGCAGCCTCGGACAGGACAATCAGCCCCAGCATTTT. This sequence encodes CASSLGQDNQPQHF.

A note on this clone: The sample contains more than one DNA sequence encoding this CDR3. V is TRBV4-1 and J is TRBJ1-4; D uncertain. The CDR3 is 15 amino acids. CDR1 and CDR2 (germline): MGHRA, YSYEKL. V was cut by 1 base and J by 0 bases, with 6 bases left in between. CDR3 DNA sequence: TGCGCCAGCAGCCAAGGAGGGACAACTAATGAAAAACTGTTTTTT. This gives the protein CASSQGGTTNEKLFF.

This chain uses TRBV10-3 with TRBJ1-1, with 11 bases aligning to TRBD1. Germline V lookup: CDR1 ENHRY, CDR2 SYGVKD. The CDR3 covers 15 residues. Trimming took 0 bases from V and 7 from J; bases not matched to a gene: 4. DNA of the CDR3: TGTGCCATCAGTGAGTCGGCGGGGACAGGGGGTGAAGCTTTCTTT. This gives the protein CAISESAGTGGEAFF.

The chain employs TRBV7-2 and TRBJ1-1, with 7 bases identical to TRBD1. CDR1 and CDR2 (germline): SGHTA, FQGNSA. J was trimmed by 5 bases and V by 0 bases; bases with no gene match: 6. This CDR3 region has 15 residues. This CDR3 reads CASSLAMTGITEAFF. The CDR3 DNA reads TGTGCCAGCAGCTTAGCGATGACAGGGATTACTGAAGCTTTCTTT.

The chain combines TRBV5-8 with TRBJ2-7; possible D gene TRBD1, 6 bases. The length of the CDR3 is 13 residues. Trimming left V 4 bases short and J 2 bases short, with 10 bases between. Germline V lookup: CDR1 SGHTS, CDR2 YDEGEE. CDR3 sequence (DNA): TGTGCCAGCAGCGGCGGACAGACCTACGAGCAGTACTTC. This codes for CASSGGQTYEQYF.

V usage is TRBV5-1 and J usage is TRBJ1-4; D is ambiguous. V was pared by 3 bases and J by 8 bases, with 14 bases between. Looked up from germline, CDR1 is SGHRS and CDR2 is YFSETQ. The CDR3 spans 14 residues. CDR3 nucleotide sequence: TGCGCCAGCAGCTCCGTCCCCGGAGGGGAAAAACTGTTTTTT. It specifies CASSSVPGGEKLFF.

V gene TRBV10-2 combines with J gene TRBJ2-7, with TRBD1 matching over 9 bases. The CDR3 spans 16 residues. The germline gives CDR1 WSHSY, CDR2 SAAADI. V trimming: 6 bases; J trimming: 3 bases; junction bases outside the gene matches: 12. CDR3 DNA: TGCGCCAGCAGGCAAGCCGGGACAGGGAGAGGCTACGAGCAGTACTTC. Its protein product is CASRQAGTGRGYEQYF.

This rearrangement joins TRBV6-1 to TRBJ2-4, with 7 bases that match TRBD2. Unmatched junction bases numbered 6, after V lost 6 bases and J lost 7 bases. The CDR3 length is 13 residues. CDR1 and CDR2 from the germline V gene are MNHNS and SASEGT. As DNA, the CDR3 is TGTGCCAGCAGCACCGGGACTACCAACATTCAGTACTTC. Protein: CASSTGTTNIQYF.